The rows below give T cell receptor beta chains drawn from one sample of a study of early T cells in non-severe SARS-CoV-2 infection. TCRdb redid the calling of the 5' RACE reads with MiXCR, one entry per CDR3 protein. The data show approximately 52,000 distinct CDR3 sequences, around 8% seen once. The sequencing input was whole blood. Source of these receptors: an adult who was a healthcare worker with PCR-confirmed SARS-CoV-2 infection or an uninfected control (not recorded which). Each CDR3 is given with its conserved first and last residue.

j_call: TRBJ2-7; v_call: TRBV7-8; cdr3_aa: CASSLADRGEQYF
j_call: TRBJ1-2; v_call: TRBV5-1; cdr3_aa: CASSLDDRQAYGYTF
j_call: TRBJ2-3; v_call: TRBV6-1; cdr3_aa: CASSEDSLRQGRTDTQYF
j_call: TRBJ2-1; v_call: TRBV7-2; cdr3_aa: CASSLVSGVRYNEQFF
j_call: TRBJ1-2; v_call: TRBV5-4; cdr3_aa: CASSLGLTGANYGYTF
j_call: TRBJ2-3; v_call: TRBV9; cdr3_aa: CASSPAGQLTDTQYF
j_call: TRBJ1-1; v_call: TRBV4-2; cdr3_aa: CASSQAIRSPNTEAFF
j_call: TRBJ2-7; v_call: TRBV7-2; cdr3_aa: CASSASGGLSYEQYF
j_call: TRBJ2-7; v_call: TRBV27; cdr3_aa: CASNRGQGFSYEQYF
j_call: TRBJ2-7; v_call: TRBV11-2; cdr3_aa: CASSWLAYEQYF
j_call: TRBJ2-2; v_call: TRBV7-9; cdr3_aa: CASRDDRGPTGELFF
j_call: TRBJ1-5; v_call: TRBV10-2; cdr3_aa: CASSPIRGMDSNQPQHF
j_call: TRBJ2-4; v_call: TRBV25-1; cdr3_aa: CASSETGVKNIQYF
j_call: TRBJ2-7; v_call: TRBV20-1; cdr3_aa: CSARDPAGYEQYF
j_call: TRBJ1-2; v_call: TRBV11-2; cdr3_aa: CASSTGFSDYGYTF
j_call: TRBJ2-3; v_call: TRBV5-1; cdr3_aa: CASSLARAGGADTQYF
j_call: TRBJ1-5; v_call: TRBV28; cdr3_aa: CASSSGWSNQPQHF